The TCR beta chain under discussion was sequenced for a study of T cell changes during pregnancy in multiple sclerosis. Germline trimming cut 6 bases from V and 9 bases from J; bases unmatched to any gene: 7. The CDR3 has 13 amino acids. Germline CDR1 reads SQVTM; CDR2 reads ANQGSEA. Only in-frame clones appear in the TCRdb table, and some are missing; sequencing was by immunoSEQ multiplex PCR. Of 45,000 to 70,000 clones listed, about 91% are singletons. This material consisted of CD4+ T cells from peripheral blood mononuclear cells, taken in the second trimester of pregnancy. The gene calls are TRBV29-1 and TRBJ1-6; TRBD1 agrees at 8 bases. This TCR was recovered from a female donor with multiple sclerosis, enrolled in a pregnancy study. The CDR3 here is CSVGTGGGSPLHF. The CDR3 region has the DNA TGCAGCGTCGGGACAGGAGGAGGTTCACCCCTCCACTTT.